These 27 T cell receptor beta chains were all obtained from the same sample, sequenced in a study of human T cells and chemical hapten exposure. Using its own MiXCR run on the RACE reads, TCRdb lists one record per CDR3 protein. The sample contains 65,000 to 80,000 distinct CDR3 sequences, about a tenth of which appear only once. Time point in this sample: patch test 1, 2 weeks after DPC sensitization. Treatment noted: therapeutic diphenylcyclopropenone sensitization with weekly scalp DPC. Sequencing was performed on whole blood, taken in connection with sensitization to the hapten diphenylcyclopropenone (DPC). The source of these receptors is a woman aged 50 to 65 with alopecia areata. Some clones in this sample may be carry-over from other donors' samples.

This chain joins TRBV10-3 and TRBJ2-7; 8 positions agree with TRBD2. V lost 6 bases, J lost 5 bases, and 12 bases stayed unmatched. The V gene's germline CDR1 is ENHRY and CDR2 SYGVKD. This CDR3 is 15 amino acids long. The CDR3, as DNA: TGTGCCATCAGCGGACGGACTAGCCTAACCCACGAGCAGTACTTC. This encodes CAISGRTSLTHEQYF.

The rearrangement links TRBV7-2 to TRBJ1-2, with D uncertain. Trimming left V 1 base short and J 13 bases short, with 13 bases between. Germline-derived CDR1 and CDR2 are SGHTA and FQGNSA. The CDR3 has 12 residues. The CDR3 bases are TGTGCCAGCAGCTTAGTGGGGTATGCGGGCACCTTC. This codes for CASSLVGYAGTF.

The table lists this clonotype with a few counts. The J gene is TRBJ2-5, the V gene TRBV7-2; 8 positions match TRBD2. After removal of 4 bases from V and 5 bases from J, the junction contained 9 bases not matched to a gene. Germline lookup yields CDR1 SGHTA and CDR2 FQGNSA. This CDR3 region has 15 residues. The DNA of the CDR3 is TGTGCCAGCAGCTACGGACTAGCCGGGCGGGAGACCCAGTACTTC. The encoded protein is CASSYGLAGRETQYF.

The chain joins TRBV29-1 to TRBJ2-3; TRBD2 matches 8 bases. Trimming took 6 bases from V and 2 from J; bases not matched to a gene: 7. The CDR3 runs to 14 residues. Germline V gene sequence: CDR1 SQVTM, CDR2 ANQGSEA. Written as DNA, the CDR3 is TGCAGCGTCCAACCGGGGGGGGTCACAGATACGCAGTATTTT. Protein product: CSVQPGGVTDTQYF.

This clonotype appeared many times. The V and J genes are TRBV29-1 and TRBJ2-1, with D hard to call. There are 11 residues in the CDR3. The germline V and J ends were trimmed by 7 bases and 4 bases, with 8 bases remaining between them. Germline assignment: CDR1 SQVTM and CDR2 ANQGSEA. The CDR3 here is CSAMTYNEQFF. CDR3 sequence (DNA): TGCAGCGCTATGACTTACAATGAGCAGTTCTTC.

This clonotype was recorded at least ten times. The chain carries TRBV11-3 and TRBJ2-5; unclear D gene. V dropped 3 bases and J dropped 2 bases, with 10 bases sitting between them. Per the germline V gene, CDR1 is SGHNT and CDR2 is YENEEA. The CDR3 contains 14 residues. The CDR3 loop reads CASSLGVAQETQYF. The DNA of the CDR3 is TGTGCCAGCAGCTTGGGTGTAGCACAAGAGACCCAGTACTTC.

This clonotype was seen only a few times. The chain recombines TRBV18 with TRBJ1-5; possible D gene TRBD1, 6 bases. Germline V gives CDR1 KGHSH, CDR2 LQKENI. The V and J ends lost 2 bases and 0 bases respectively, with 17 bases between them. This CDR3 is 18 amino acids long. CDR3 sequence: CASSPLGRGGHSNQPQHF. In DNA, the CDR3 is TGTGCCAGCTCACCATTGGGCAGGGGAGGCCATAGCAATCAGCCCCAGCATTTT.

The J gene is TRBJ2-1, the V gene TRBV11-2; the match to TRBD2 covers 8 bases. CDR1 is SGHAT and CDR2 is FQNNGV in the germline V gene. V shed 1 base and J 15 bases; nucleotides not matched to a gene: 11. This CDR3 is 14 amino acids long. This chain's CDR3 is CASSLGGRLGNWFF. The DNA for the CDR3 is TGTGCCAGCAGCTTAGGCGGGAGGTTAGGCAATTGGTTCTTC.

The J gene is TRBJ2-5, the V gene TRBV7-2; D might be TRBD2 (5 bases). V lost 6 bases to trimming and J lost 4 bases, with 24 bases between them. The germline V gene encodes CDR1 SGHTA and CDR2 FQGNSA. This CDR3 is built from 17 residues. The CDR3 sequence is CASSSTPGAAEPETQYF. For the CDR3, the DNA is TGTGCCAGCAGTTCTACTCCCGGAGCGGCGGAGCCAGAGACCCAGTACTTC.

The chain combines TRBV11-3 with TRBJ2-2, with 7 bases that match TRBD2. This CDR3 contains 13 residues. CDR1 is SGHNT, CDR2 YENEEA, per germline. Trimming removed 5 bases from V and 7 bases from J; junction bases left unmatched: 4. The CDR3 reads CASSLLASGELFF. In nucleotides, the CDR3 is TGTGCCAGCAGCCTACTAGCGAGCGGGGAGCTGTTTTTT.

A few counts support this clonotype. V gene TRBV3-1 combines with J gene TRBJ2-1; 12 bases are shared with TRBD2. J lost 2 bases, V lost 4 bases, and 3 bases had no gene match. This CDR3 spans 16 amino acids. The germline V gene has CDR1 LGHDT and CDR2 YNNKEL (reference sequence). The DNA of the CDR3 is TGTGCCAGCAGCCCCCTAGCGGGAGGGCCCTACAATGAGCAGTTCTTC. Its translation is CASSPLAGGPYNEQFF.

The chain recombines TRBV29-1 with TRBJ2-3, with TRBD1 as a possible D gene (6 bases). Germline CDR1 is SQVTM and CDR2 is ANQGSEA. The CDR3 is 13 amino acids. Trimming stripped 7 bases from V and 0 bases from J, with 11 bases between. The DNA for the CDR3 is TGCAGCGCCGTGGACAGTAGCACAGATACGCAGTATTTT. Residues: CSAVDSSTDTQYF.

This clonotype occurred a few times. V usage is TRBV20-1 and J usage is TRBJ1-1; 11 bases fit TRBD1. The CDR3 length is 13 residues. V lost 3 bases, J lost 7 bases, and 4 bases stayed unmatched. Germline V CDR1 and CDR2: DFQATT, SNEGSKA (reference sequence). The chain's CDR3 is CSARTGTGGEAFF. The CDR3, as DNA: TGCAGTGCTAGGACGGGGACAGGGGGTGAAGCTTTCTTT.

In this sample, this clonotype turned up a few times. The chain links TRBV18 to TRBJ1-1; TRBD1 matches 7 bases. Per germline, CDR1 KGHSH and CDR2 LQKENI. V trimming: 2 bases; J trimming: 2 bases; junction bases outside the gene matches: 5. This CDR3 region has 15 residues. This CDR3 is CASSPVDRANTEAFF. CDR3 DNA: TGTGCCAGCTCACCAGTCGACAGGGCTAACACTGAAGCTTTCTTT.

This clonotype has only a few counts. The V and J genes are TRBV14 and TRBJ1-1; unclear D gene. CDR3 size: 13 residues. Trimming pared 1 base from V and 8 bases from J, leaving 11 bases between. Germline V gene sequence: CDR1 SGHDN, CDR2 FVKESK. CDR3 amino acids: CASSQAVAGEAFF. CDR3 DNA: TGTGCCAGCAGCCAAGCTGTCGCCGGCGAAGCTTTCTTT.

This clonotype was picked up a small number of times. CDR3 region: CATAGKVWTDTQYF. CDR3 sequence (DNA): TGTGCCACGGCGGGGAAGGTTTGGACAGATACGCAGTATTTT. The J gene is TRBJ2-3, the V gene TRBV2, with D possibly matching TRBD2 (6 bases). Germline values: CDR1 SNHLY, CDR2 FYNNEI. Trimming removed 10 bases at V and 3 bases at J, with 17 bases between. This CDR3 contains 14 residues. Drawing the rest from reference TRBV2 and TRBJ2-3, the complete variable domain is EPEVTQTPSHQVTQMGQEVILRCVPISNHLYFYWYRQILGQKVEFLVSFYNNEISEKSEIFDDQFSVERPDGSNFTLKIRSTKLEDSAMYFCATAGKVWTDTQYFGPGTRLTVL.

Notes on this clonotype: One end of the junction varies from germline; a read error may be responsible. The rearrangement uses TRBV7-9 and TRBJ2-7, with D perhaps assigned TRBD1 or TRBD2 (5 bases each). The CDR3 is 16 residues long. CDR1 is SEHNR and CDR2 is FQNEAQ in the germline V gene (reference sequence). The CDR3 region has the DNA TGTCCCAGCAGCTCCCTCGAGGCAGGGAGCTCCTACGAGCAGTACTTC. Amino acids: CPSSSLEAGSSYEQYF. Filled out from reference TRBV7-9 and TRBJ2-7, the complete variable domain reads DTGVSQNPRHKITKRGQNVTFRCDPISEHNRLYWYRQTLGQGPEFLTYFQNEAQLEKSRLLSDRFSAERPKGSFSTLEIQRTEQGDSAMYLCPSSSLEAGSSYEQYFGPGTRLTVT.

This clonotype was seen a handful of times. This chain's CDR3 is CASSKMGFGDGNQPQHF. Written as DNA, the CDR3 is TGTGCCAGCTCGAAAATGGGGTTTGGGGATGGCAATCAGCCCCAGCATTTT. V and J are TRBV18 and TRBJ1-5, with D unresolved. V lost 6 bases to trimming and J lost 2 bases, with 20 bases between them. The V gene's germline CDR1 is KGHSH and CDR2 LQKENI. This CDR3 contains 17 residues.

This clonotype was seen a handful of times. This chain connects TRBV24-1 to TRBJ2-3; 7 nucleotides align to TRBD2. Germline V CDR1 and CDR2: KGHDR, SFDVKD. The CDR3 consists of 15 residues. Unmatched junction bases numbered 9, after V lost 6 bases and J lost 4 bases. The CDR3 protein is CATSSAAGVADTQYF. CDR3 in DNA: TGTGCCACCAGTTCCGCGGCGGGAGTCGCAGATACGCAGTATTTT.

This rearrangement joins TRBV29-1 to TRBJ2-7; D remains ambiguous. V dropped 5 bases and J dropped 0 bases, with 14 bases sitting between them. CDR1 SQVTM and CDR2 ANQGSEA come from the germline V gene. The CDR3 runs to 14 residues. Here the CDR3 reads CSVSLLRSSYEQYF. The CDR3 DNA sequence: TGCAGCGTTTCTCTCCTAAGGTCCTCCTACGAGCAGTACTTC.

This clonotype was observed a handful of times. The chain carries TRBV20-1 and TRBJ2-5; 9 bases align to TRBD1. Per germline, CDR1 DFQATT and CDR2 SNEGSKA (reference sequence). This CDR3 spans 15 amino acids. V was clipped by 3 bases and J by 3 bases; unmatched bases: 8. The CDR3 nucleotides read TGCAGTGCTAGTCGGACAGGGGTGGGCGAAGAGACCCAGTACTTC. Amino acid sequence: CSASRTGVGEETQYF.

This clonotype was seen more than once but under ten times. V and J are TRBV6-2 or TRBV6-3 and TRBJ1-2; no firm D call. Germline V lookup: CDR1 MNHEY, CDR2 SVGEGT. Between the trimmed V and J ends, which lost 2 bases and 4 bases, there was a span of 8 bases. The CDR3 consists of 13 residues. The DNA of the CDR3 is TGTGCCAGCAGTTACCAGGAGAGCTATGGCTACACCTTC. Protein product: CASSYQESYGYTF.

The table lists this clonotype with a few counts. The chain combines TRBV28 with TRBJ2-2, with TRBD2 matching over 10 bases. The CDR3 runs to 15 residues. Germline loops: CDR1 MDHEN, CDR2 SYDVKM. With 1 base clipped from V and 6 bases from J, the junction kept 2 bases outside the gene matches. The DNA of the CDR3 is TGTGCCAGCAGTTTATTGACTAGCGGGTCCGGGGAGCTGTTTTTT. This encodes CASSLLTSGSGELFF.

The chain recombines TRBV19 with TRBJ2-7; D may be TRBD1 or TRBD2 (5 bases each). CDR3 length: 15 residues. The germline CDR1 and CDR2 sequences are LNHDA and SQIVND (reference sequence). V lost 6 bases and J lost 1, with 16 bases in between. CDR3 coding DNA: TGTGCCAGTAGCCCCGGGACGAGCTATTCCTACGAGCAGTACTTC. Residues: CASSPGTSYSYEQYF.

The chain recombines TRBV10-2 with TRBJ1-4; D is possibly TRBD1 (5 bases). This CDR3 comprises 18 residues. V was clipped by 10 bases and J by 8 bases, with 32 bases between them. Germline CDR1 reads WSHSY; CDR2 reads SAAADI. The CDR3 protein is CATSTDPTRGSRGEKLFF. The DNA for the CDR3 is TGCGCCACCAGCACGGACCCTACGCGGGGGTCGCGTGGCGAAAAACTGTTTTTT.

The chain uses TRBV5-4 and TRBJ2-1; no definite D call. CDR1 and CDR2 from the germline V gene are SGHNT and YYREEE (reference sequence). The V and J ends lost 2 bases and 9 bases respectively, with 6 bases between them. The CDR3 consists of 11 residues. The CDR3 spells CASSLLGEQFF. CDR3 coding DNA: TGTGCCAGCAGCTTACTTGGTGAGCAGTTCTTC.

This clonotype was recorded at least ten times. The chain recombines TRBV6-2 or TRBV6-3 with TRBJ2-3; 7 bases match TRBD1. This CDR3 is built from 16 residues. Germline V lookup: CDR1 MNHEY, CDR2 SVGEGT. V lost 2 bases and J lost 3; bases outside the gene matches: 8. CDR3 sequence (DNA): TGTGCCAGCAGTTACCCCCCAGGGGGAACGACAGATACGCAGTATTTT. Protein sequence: CASSYPPGGTTDTQYF.